A single sample is the source of the 21 T cell receptor beta chains below, sequenced in a study of PD-1 blockade in mismatch repair-deficient tumors. Measured with immunoSEQ multiplex PCR; TCRdb has only the in-frame clones, and not every one. The profile shows some 50,000 clones, around three quarters of them singletons. The sample was PBMCs, taken before pembrolizumab treatment. All receptors come from an adult with mismatch repair-deficient cancer.

The J gene is TRBJ2-7, the V gene TRBV21-1; TRBD2 was called by the table and not checked on the DNA. TRBV21-1 is labeled a pseudogene. The CDR3 is 17 residues long. CDR3 nucleotides: TGTGCCAGCAGCAAACTCTGTCGGCTAGCGGACCGATACGAGCAGTACTTC. It translates to CASSKLCRLADRYEQYF.

The V call is TRBV7-2, the J call TRBJ2-2; 7 bases match TRBD1. The germline V gene encodes CDR1 SGHTA and CDR2 FQGNSA. J gave up 4 bases and V 5 bases, and 4 bases lay outside the gene matches. CDR3 length: 14 residues. DNA of the CDR3: TGTGCCAGCAGCATCGACAGGGTCACCGGGGAGCTGTTTTTT. Encoded protein: CASSIDRVTGELFF. Supplemented by reference TRBV7-2 and TRBJ2-2, the full variable domain reads GAGVSQSPSNKVTEKGKDVELRCDPISGHTALYWYRQSLGQGLEFLIYFQGNSAPDKSGLPSDRFSAERTGGSVSTLTIQRTQQEDSAVYLCASSIDRVTGELFFGEGSRLTVL.

The V and J genes are TRBV11-2 and TRBJ2-2; 7 bases line up with TRBD2. V was pared by 5 bases and J by 4 bases, with 7 bases of the junction left unmatched. CDR1 SGHAT and CDR2 FQNNGV come from the germline V gene. This CDR3 contains 15 residues. The CDR3 sequence is CASSLAVAGTGELFF. Written as DNA, the CDR3 is TGTGCCAGCAGCCTAGCGGTAGCGGGCACCGGGGAGCTGTTTTTT.

The chain has TRBV5-6 and TRBJ1-1; the D gene is possibly TRBD1 (5 bases). Germline V CDR1 and CDR2: SGHDT, YYEEEE. Trimming shortened V by 4 bases and J by 4 bases, and 11 bases separated the two germline ends. The CDR3 extends over 13 amino acids. The chain's CDR3 is CASSHWGGTEAFF. In DNA, the CDR3 is TGTGCCAGCAGCCATTGGGGGGGCACTGAAGCTTTCTTT. Using reference TRBV5-6 and TRBJ1-1 for the parts outside the CDR3, the full variable domain is DAGVTQSPTHLIKTRGQQVTLRCSPKSGHDTVSWYQQALGQGPQFIFQYYEEEERQRGNFPDRFSGHQFPNYSSELNVNALLLGDSALYLCASSHWGGTEAFFGQGTRLTVV.

The J gene is TRBJ2-6, the V gene TRBV19; D gene unclear. V was shortened by 6 bases and J by 2 bases, with 14 bases between the two germline ends. This CDR3 is built from 16 residues. CDR1 LNHDA and CDR2 SQIVND come from the germline V gene (reference sequence). CDR3 amino acids: CASSPPPQAGANVLTF. The CDR3 region has the DNA TGTGCCAGTAGCCCCCCACCCCAGGCTGGGGCCAACGTCCTGACTTTC.

The V call is TRBV9, the J call TRBJ1-2; a possible D gene is TRBD1 (5 bases). Germline CDR1 SGDLS, CDR2 YYNGEE. This CDR3 is 15 amino acids long. V was pared by 4 bases and J by 4 bases, with 17 bases between. CDR3 DNA: TGTGCCAGCAGCCCCCCGGAGAGACAGCTCTATGGCTACACCTTC. Amino acid sequence: CASSPPERQLYGYTF.

The chain couples TRBV6-5 to TRBJ2-1, with 7 bases fitting TRBD2. The junction had 6 bases not matched to a gene; V was cut back by 7 bases and J by 0 bases. The CDR3 runs to 15 residues. Germline CDR1 and CDR2: MNHEY and SVGAGI. CDR3 region: CASKTGGSSYNEQFF. CDR3 coding DNA: TGTGCCAGCAAAACCGGCGGGAGCTCCTACAATGAGCAGTTCTTC.

This rearrangement joins TRBV14 to TRBJ1-2; D remains unclear. Germline loops: CDR1 SGHDN, CDR2 FVKESK. This CDR3 has 15 residues. Trimming shortened V by 0 bases and J by 6 bases, and 14 bases separated the two germline ends. CDR3 sequence reads: CASSQDRVGRDGYTF. The CDR3 nucleotides read TGTGCCAGCAGCCAAGATAGAGTGGGCAGAGATGGCTACACCTTC.

Concerning this clone itself: The sample contains more than one DNA sequence encoding this CDR3. This rearrangement joins TRBV5-1 to TRBJ2-1; D not certain. Germline values: CDR1 SGHRS, CDR2 YFSETQ. The CDR3 totals 12 residues. V lost 4 bases and J 6 bases, leaving 8 bases between the germline ends. CDR3 bases: TGCGCCAGCAGCCTCCCTTCCAATGAGCAGTTCTTC. This sequence encodes CASSLPSNEQFF.

V and J are TRBV4-1 and TRBJ2-7; TRBD2 matches at 10 bases. CDR1 is MGHRA and CDR2 is YSYEKL in the germline V gene. Trimming took 3 bases from V and 5 from J; bases not matched to a gene: 19. This CDR3 comprises 19 residues. This CDR3 is CASSHPPTGAGGAPDEQYF. In DNA, the CDR3 is TGCGCCAGCAGCCACCCTCCGACAGGAGCGGGAGGGGCCCCCGACGAGCAGTACTTC.

This chain joins TRBV29-1 and TRBJ1-4; D is unclear. CDR3 length equals 15 residues. The germline V and J ends were trimmed by 3 bases and 0 bases, with 11 bases remaining between them. Germline V gene data show CDR1 as SQVTM and CDR2 as ANQGSEA. Here the CDR3 reads CSVDTGMATNEKLFF. For the CDR3, the DNA is TGCAGCGTTGATACCGGCATGGCAACTAATGAAAAACTGTTTTTT.

This rearrangement joins TRBV30 to TRBJ2-7; D might be TRBD1 (5 bases). The CDR3 loop spans 19 amino acids. The V gene lost 2 bases and the J gene lost 4 bases, with 30 bases spanning the gap. Germline-derived CDR1 and CDR2 are GTSNPN and SVGIG (reference sequence). In DNA form, the CDR3 reads TGTGCCTGGAGTCTAGACTCGGACATTTTGGGAAGAGGTGGATACGAGCAGTACTTC. Translated: CAWSLDSDILGRGGYEQYF.

The chain carries TRBV10-2 and TRBJ1-2, with a possible D match to TRBD1 (5 bases). Looked up from germline, CDR1 is WSHSY and CDR2 is SAAADI. The CDR3 has 15 residues. The V and J ends lost 6 bases and 6 bases respectively, with 20 bases between them. The CDR3 bases are TGCGCCAGCAGCGAATTATCCGGGACCGACAATGGCTACACCTTC. This translates into CASSELSGTDNGYTF.

This chain connects TRBV5-1 to TRBJ2-3; D might be TRBD2 (5 bases). CDR1 is SGHRS, CDR2 YFSETQ, per germline. The ends were cut back, 4 bases at V and 2 bases at J, with 14 bases in the middle. The CDR3 runs to 15 residues. The chain's CDR3 is CASSRNRDSTDTQYF. As DNA, the CDR3 is TGCGCCAGCAGCCGAAATCGGGATTCCACAGATACGCAGTATTTT.

The chain employs TRBV27 and TRBJ2-4, with D perhaps matching TRBD1 or TRBD2 (5 bases each). V dropped 0 bases and J dropped 2 bases, with 11 bases sitting between them. Germline V lookup: CDR1 MNHEY, CDR2 SMNVEV (reference sequence). The CDR3 consists of 16 residues. CDR3 amino acids: CASSLSGGFTKNIQYF. The DNA for the CDR3 is TGTGCCAGCAGTTTATCTGGGGGATTTACCAAAAACATTCAGTACTTC.

The J gene is TRBJ2-3, the V gene TRBV9; 7 positions agree with TRBD2. V trimming: 3 bases; J trimming: 3 bases; junction bases outside the gene matches: 4. The CDR3 consists of 14 residues. Germline assignment: CDR1 SGDLS and CDR2 YYNGEE. DNA of the CDR3: TGTGCCAGCAGCGGAAGGCGGGAGACAGATACGCAGTATTTT. Its protein product is CASSGRRETDTQYF.

This clone was seen repeatedly, ten times or more. The CDR3: CASSSKGGVSSYEQYF. The CDR3 region has the DNA TGTGCCAGCAGCTCGAAAGGGGGCGTGAGCTCCTACGAGCAGTACTTC. The chain uses TRBV7-2 and TRBJ2-7, with 7 bases aligning to TRBD1. Germline lookup yields CDR1 SGHTA and CDR2 FQGNSA. Unmatched junction bases numbered 9, after V lost 4 bases and J lost 0 bases. CDR3 length equals 16 residues.

The chain combines TRBV27 with TRBJ2-1; TRBD2 aligns across 10 bases. V lost 4 bases, J lost 6 bases, and 6 bases stayed unmatched. The CDR3 is 15 amino acids. Looked up from germline, CDR1 is MNHEY and CDR2 is SMNVEV (reference sequence). CDR3 coding DNA: TGTGCCAGCAGTTCCCTAGCGGGAGCCGGCAATGAGCAGTTCTTC. Translated: CASSSLAGAGNEQFF.

This rearrangement joins TRBV9 to TRBJ1-2, with no clear D. The CDR3 is made up of 12 amino acids. V was shortened by 3 bases and J by 8 bases, with 11 bases between the two germline ends. From germline, CDR1 is SGDLS and CDR2 YYNGEE. Here the CDR3 DNA reads TGTGCCAGCAGCGCTCAGAGGCGGGGCTACACCTTC. Protein sequence: CASSAQRRGYTF.

This chain links TRBV19 with TRBJ2-1; TRBD2 matches at 7 bases. The germline V gene has CDR1 LNHDA and CDR2 SQIVND (reference sequence). V dropped 4 bases and J dropped 1; count of bases not matched to a gene: 10. This CDR3 comprises 17 residues. The CDR3 DNA reads TGTGCCAGTAGTACCCAACCGAGACTAGCATCCTACAATGAGCAGTTCTTC. Its translation: CASSTQPRLASYNEQFF. The entire variable domain, with the rest obtained from reference TRBV19 and TRBJ2-1, is as follows: DGGITQSPKYLFRKEGQNVTLSCEQNLNHDAMYWYRQDPGQGLRLIYYSQIVNDFQKGDIAEGYSVSREKKESFPLTVTSAQKNPTAFYLCASSTQPRLASYNEQFFGPGTRLTVL.

The chain has TRBV9 and TRBJ1-4; D call uncertain. Germline V gene data show CDR1 as SGDLS and CDR2 as YYNGEE. Deletions cut 6 bases from V and 1 base from J, with 10 bases between. This CDR3 contains 14 residues. DNA for the CDR3: TGTGCCAGCAATGTGGCGGGAACTAATGAAAAACTGTTTTTT. Translating gives CASNVAGTNEKLFF.